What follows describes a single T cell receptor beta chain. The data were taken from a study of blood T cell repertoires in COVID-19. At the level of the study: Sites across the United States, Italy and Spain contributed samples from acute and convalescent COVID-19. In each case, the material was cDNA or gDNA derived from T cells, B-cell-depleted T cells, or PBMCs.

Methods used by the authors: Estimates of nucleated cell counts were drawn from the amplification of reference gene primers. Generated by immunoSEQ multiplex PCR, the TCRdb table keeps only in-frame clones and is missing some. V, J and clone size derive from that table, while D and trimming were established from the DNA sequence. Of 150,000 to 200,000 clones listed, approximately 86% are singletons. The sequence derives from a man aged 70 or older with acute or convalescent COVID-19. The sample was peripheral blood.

The CDR3 loop reads CASSQAKSNQPQHF. Written as DNA, the CDR3 is TGCGCCAGCAGCCAAGCAAAGAGTAATCAGCCCCAGCATTTT. This chain joins TRBV4-3 and TRBJ1-5, with no clear D. Germline V lookup: CDR1 LGHNA, CDR2 YSLEER. V was trimmed by 1 base and J by 4 bases, leaving 8 bases between them. There are 14 residues in the CDR3.